The rows below give T cell receptor beta chains drawn from one sample of a study of breast tumors, draining lymph nodes, adjacent tissues. TCRdb itself ran the multiplex PCR reads through MiXCR, one entry per CDR3 protein. The sample shows approximately 230,000 distinct CDR3 sequences, 30% to 35% of them seen only once. Sample: axillary lymph node tissue. The receptors come from a female donor with breast cancer. Some clones in this sample may be carry-over from other donors' samples. Both conserved end residues are part of each CDR3. Fields, in order: D gene, clone size, J gene, V gene, CDR3 protein, CDR3 DNA. The D gene is left open where the match is weak. Rows may omit the clone size; those that give it use once, few, many or a size class.

d_gene: NA
abundance: many
j_gene: TRBJ1-4
v_gene: TRBV5-1
CDR3aa: CASRTGQTQNEKLFF
CDR3nt: TGCGCCAGCAGAACGGGTCAGACTCAAAATGAAAAACTGTTTTTT

d_gene: NA
abundance: many
j_gene: TRBJ2-7
v_gene: TRBV12-5
CDR3aa: CASGLFTGQYYF
CDR3nt: TGTGCTAGTGGTTTGTTCACCGGACAGTATTACTTC

d_gene: NA
abundance: many
j_gene: TRBJ2-6
v_gene: TRBV24-1
CDR3aa: CATGTQQGSGANVLTF
CDR3nt: TGTGCCACCGGCACTCAACAGGGCTCTGGGGCCAACGTCCTGACTTTC

d_gene: NA
abundance: many
j_gene: TRBJ1-4
v_gene: TRBV20-1
CDR3aa: CSAPQLGGYNEKLFF
CDR3nt: TGCAGTGCTCCGCAACTGGGGGGGTATAATGAAAAACTGTTTTTT

d_gene: NA
abundance: NA
j_gene: TRBJ2-1
v_gene: TRBV6-1
CDR3aa: CASKSRDPYNEQFF
CDR3nt: TGTGCCAGCAAGTCCCGGGATCCGTACAATGAGCAGTTCTTC

d_gene: NA
abundance: many
j_gene: TRBJ2-2
v_gene: TRBV5-1
CDR3aa: CASSLEVSDSGELFF
CDR3nt: TGCGCCAGCAGCTTGGAAGTCAGCGATAGCGGGGAGCTGTTTTTT

d_gene: TRBD1
abundance: NA
j_gene: TRBJ1-1
v_gene: TRBV19
CDR3aa: CASGTGKNTEAFF
CDR3nt: TGTGCCAGCGGGACAGGGAAGAACACTGAAGCTTTCTTT

d_gene: TRBD1
abundance: many
j_gene: TRBJ2-3
v_gene: TRBV2
CDR3aa: CASRDRVLTDTQYF
CDR3nt: TGTGCCAGCCGGGACAGGGTGTTGACAGATACGCAGTATTTT

d_gene: NA
abundance: NA
j_gene: TRBJ1-6
v_gene: TRBV7-6
CDR3aa: CASSPQTGGNSPLHF
CDR3nt: TGTGCCAGCAGCCCCCAGACAGGAGGAAATTCACCCCTCCACTTT

d_gene: NA
abundance: many
j_gene: TRBJ2-1
v_gene: TRBV6-2/TRBV6-3
CDR3aa: CASRPGPPLHGQFF
CDR3nt: TGTGCCAGCAGGCCGGGACCACCACTACACGGGCAGTTCTTC

d_gene: NA
abundance: NA
j_gene: TRBJ1-1
v_gene: TRBV7-9
CDR3aa: CASSLTWNTEAFF
CDR3nt: TGTGCCAGCAGCCTCACCTGGAACACTGAAGCTTTCTTT

d_gene: NA
abundance: many
j_gene: TRBJ1-2
v_gene: TRBV6-5
CDR3aa: CASSPWGRDHGYTF
CDR3nt: TGTGCCAGCAGCCCTTGGGGCAGGGATCATGGCTACACCTTC

d_gene: TRBD2
abundance: NA
j_gene: TRBJ2-7
v_gene: TRBV6-5
CDR3aa: CASMREAGGSYEQYF
CDR3nt: TGTGCCAGCATGAGGGAAGCGGGAGGCTCCTACGAGCAGTACTTC

d_gene: NA
abundance: many
j_gene: TRBJ1-4
v_gene: TRBV12-3/TRBV12-4
CDR3aa: CASRRREGEKLFF
CDR3nt: TGTGCCAGCAGGCGCCGGGAGGGTGAAAAACTGTTTTTT

d_gene: NA
abundance: NA
j_gene: TRBJ2-5
v_gene: TRBV7-3
CDR3aa: CASSPEPLGTGQQETQYF
CDR3nt: TGTGCCAGCAGCCCAGAGCCCCTCGGTACGGGGCAACAAGAGACCCAGTACTTC

d_gene: TRBD1
abundance: few
j_gene: TRBJ2-7
v_gene: TRBV5-4
CDR3aa: CASSQGQGIAYEQYF
CDR3nt: TGTGCCAGCAGCCAAGGACAGGGGATAGCCTACGAGCAGTACTTC

d_gene: TRBD1
abundance: many
j_gene: TRBJ1-5
v_gene: TRBV12-3/TRBV12-4
CDR3aa: CASTEQGKNQPQHF
CDR3nt: TGTGCCAGCACGGAACAGGGGAAAAATCAGCCCCAGCATTTT

d_gene: TRBD2
abundance: NA
j_gene: TRBJ2-2
v_gene: TRBV6-1
CDR3aa: CASLGGLAANTGELFF
CDR3nt: TGTGCCAGCTTGGGGGGACTAGCGGCGAACACCGGGGAGCTGTTTTTT

d_gene: TRBD2
abundance: NA
j_gene: TRBJ2-1
v_gene: TRBV18
CDR3aa: CASSGMTSGVYNEQFF
CDR3nt: TGTGCCAGCTCGGGCATGACTAGCGGGGTTTACAATGAGCAGTTCTTC

d_gene: TRBD2
abundance: NA
j_gene: TRBJ2-7
v_gene: TRBV2
CDR3aa: CASNPPRAPRGEQYF
CDR3nt: TGTGCCAGCAACCCTCCCCGGGCCCCGCGGGGGGAGCAGTACTTC

d_gene: NA
abundance: NA
j_gene: TRBJ2-3
v_gene: TRBV19
CDR3aa: CASTWRGDTQYF
CDR3nt: TGTGCCAGCACGTGGAGGGGAGATACGCAGTATTTT

d_gene: NA
abundance: NA
j_gene: TRBJ2-2
v_gene: TRBV7-2
CDR3aa: CASSLDLQGGTGKLFF
CDR3nt: TGTGCCAGCAGCTTAGATCTTCAGGGGGGCACCGGGAAGCTGTTTTTT